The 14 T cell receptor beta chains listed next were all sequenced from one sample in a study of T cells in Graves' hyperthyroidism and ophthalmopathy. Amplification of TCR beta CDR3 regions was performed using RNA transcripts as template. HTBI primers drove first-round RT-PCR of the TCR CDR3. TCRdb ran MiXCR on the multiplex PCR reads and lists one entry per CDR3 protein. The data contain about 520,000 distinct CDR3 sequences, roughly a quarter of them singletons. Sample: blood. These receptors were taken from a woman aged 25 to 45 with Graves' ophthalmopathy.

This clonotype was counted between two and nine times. CDR3 protein: CSAPRTESYGYTF. CDR3 nucleotides: TGCAGTGCCCCCCGGACAGAAAGCTATGGCTACACCTTC. The genes are TRBV20-1 and TRBJ1-2; maybe TRBD1 (6 bases). Between the trimmed V and J ends, which lost 6 bases and 4 bases, there was a span of 15 bases. The CDR3 runs 13 residues. Looked up from germline, CDR1 is DFQATT and CDR2 is SNEGSKA (reference sequence).

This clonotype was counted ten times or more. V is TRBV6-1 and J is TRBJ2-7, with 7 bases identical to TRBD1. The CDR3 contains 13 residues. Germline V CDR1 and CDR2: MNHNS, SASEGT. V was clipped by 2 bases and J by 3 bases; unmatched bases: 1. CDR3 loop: CASSERDSYEQYF. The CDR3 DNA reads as TGTGCCAGCAGTGAAAGGGACAGCTACGAGCAGTACTTC.

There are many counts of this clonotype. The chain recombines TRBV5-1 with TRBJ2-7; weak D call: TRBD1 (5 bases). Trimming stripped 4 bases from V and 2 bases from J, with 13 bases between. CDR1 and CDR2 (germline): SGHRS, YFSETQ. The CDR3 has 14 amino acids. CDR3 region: CASSGPDNPYEQYF. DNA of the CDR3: TGCGCCAGCAGCGGACCGGACAACCCCTACGAGCAGTACTTC. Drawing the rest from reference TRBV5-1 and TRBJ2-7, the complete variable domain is KAGVTQTPRYLIKTRGQQVTLSCSPISGHRSVSWYQQTPGQGLQFLFEYFSETQRNKGNFPGRFSGRQFSNSRSEMNVSTLELGDSALYLCASSGPDNPYEQYFGPGTRLTVT.

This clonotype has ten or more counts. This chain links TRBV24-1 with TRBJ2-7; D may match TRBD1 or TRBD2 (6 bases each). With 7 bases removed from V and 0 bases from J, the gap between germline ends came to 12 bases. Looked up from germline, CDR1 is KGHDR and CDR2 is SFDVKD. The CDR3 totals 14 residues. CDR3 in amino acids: CATSVGGPSYEQYF. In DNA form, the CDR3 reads TGTGCCACCAGCGTAGGGGGGCCCTCCTACGAGCAGTACTTC.

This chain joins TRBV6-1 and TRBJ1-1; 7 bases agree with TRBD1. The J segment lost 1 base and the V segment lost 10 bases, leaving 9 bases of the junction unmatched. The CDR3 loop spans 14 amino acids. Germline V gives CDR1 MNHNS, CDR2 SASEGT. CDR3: CATAEGQQNTEAFF. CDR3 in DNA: TGTGCCACCGCCGAGGGACAGCAGAACACTGAAGCTTTCTTT.

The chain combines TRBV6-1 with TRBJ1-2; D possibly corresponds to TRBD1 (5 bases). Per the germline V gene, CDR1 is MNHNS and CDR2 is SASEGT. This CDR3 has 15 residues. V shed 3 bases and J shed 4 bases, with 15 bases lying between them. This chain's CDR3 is CASSEERGAGYGYTF. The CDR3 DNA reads TGTGCCAGCAGTGAGGAAAGGGGCGCGGGCTATGGCTACACCTTC.

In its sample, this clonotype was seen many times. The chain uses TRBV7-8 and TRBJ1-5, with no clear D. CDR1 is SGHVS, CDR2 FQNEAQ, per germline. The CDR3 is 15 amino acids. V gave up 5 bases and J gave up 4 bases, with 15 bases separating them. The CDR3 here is CASSPGGTWNQPQHF. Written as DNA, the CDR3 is TGTGCCAGCAGCCCCGGCGGCACATGGAATCAGCCCCAGCATTTT.

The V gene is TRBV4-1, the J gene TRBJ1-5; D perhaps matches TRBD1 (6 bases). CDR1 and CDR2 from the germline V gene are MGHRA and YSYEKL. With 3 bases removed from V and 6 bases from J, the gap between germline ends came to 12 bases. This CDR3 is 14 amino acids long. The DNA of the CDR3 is TGCGCCAGCAGCCACACAGGGTCGGCTCAGCCCCAGCATTTT. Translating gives CASSHTGSAQPQHF.

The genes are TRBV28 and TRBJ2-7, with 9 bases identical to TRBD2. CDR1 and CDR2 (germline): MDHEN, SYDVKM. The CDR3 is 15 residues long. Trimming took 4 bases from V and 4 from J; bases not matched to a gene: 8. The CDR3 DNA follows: TGTGCCAGCAGTTCCCCCGGGACTAGCTCGTACGAGCAGTACTTC. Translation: CASSSPGTSSYEQYF.

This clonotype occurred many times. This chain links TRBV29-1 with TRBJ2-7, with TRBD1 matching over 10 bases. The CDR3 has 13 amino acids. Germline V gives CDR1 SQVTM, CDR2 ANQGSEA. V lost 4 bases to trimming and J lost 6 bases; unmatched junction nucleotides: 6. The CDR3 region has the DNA TGCAGCGTTGGGGGACAGGGGACAAGCGAGCAGTACTTC. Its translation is CSVGGQGTSEQYF.

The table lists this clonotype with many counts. The CDR3 DNA is TGTGCCAGCAGTTACACGGGGGGCTCGAACACTGAAGCTTTCTTT. It yields the protein CASSYTGGSNTEAFF. The chain uses TRBV6-5 and TRBJ1-1, with D tentatively TRBD1 (6 bases). The germline V gene encodes CDR1 MNHEY and CDR2 SVGAGI. The CDR3 is 15 residues long. V was shortened by 2 bases and J by 1 base, with 11 bases between the two germline ends.

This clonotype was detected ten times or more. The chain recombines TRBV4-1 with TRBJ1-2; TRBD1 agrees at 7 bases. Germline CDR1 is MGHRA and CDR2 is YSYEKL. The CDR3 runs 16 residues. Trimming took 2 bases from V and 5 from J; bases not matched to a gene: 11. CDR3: CASSQPQRGTVYGYTF. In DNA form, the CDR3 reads TGCGCCAGCAGCCAACCCCAAAGGGGGACAGTTTATGGCTACACCTTC.

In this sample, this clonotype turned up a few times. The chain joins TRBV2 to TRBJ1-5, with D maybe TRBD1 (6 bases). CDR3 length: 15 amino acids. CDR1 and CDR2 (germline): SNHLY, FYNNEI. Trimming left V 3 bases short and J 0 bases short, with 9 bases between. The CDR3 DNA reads TGTGCCAGCAGTGATGGGACATCTAGCAATCAGCCCCAGCATTTT. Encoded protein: CASSDGTSSNQPQHF.

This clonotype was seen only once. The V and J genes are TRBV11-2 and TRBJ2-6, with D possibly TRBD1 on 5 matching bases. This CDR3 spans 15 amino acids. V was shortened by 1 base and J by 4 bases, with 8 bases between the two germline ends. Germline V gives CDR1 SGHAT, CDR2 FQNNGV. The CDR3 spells CASSLVGEGANVLTF. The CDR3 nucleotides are TGTGCCAGCAGCTTAGTAGGGGAAGGGGCCAACGTCCTGACTTTC.